The subject of this entry is one T cell receptor (beta chain). The antigen is unknown. This sample is drawn from a study of circulating and synovial CD4+ cells in juvenile arthritis. Study-level findings and limits: These blood cells shared more CDR3 sequences with synovium than bulk blood. CPL and bulk CD4 samples differed at least tenfold in T cell genomes. Vbeta family usage analysis did not detect the pathogenic-like versus bulk difference. These repertoires were less diverse than bulk blood CD4 repertoires.

Produced via immunoSEQ multiplex PCR; TCRdb's table is partial and in-frame only. In the table there are fewer than 35,000 clones, less than 97% of which are singletons. V lost 4 bases to trimming and J lost 6 bases, with 12 bases between them. Germline V gene sequence: CDR1 KGHSH, CDR2 LQKENI. The CDR3 totals 13 residues. The genes are TRBV18 and TRBJ1-1; the D is unclear. The material sequenced was CD4+ T cells from blood. The receptor was derived from a human donor with juvenile idiopathic arthritis. CDR3 loop: CASSLLAGSEAFF. DNA of the CDR3: TGTGCCAGCTCACTCTTGGCAGGATCTGAAGCTTTCTTT.